The 11 T cell receptor beta chains below were found in one sample sequenced in a study of blood T cell repertoires in COVID-19. Some clones are missing from TCRdb's copy, which holds only in-frame ones; the method was immunoSEQ multiplex PCR. The sample consists of more than 45,000 clones, approximately 90% of them appearing once. The sample comprised peripheral blood. Every receptor here comes from a woman older than 75 with COVID-19, enrolled during active disease.

The chain combines TRBV19 with TRBJ1-2, with 7 bases fitting TRBD1. The J segment lost 4 bases and the V segment lost 7 bases, leaving 6 bases of the junction unmatched. The length of the CDR3 is 13 residues. Per the germline V gene, CDR1 is LNHDA and CDR2 is SQIVND (reference sequence). The CDR3 bases are TGTGCCAGTAACAGGGGCCCAGCCTATGGCTACACCTTC. Translating it yields CASNRGPAYGYTF. Supplemented by reference TRBV19 and TRBJ1-2, the full variable domain reads DGGITQSPKYLFRKEGQNVTLSCEQNLNHDAMYWYRQDPGQGLRLIYYSQIVNDFQKGDIAEGYSVSREKKESFPLTVTSAQKNPTAFYLCASNRGPAYGYTFGSGTRLTVV.

This clone was counted only a few times. The chain carries TRBV3-1 (or the pseudogene TRBV3-2) and TRBJ1-2; D might be TRBD1 (5 bases). Germline CDR1 and CDR2: LGHDT and YNNKEL (reference sequence). With 8 bases removed from V and 8 bases from J, the gap between germline ends came to 12 bases. The CDR3 length is 11 residues. In nucleotides, the CDR3 is TGTGCCAGCGGGGCGTCTTTCGGCTACACCTTC. It is translated as CASGASFGYTF.

The genes are TRBV2 and TRBJ1-5, with 9 bases aligning to TRBD1. Germline CDR1 SNHLY, CDR2 FYNNEI. V trimming: 5 bases; J trimming: 7 bases; junction bases outside the gene matches: 6. CDR3 length equals 14 residues. The CDR3 protein is CASSMGQGRQPQHF. The CDR3 DNA is TGTGCCAGCAGTATGGGACAGGGCAGACAGCCCCAGCATTTT.

The chain employs TRBV4-2 and TRBJ1-2, with D possibly being TRBD1 (6 bases). V was cut by 2 bases and J by 0 bases, with 16 bases left in between. The CDR3 length is 17 residues. Germline V gene sequence: CDR1 LGHNA, CDR2 YNFKEQ. The chain's CDR3 is CASSQFGGARANYGYTF. Written as DNA, the CDR3 is TGTGCCAGCAGCCAATTTGGGGGGGCGAGGGCTAACTATGGCTACACCTTC.

The J gene is TRBJ1-6, the V gene TRBV7-2; maybe TRBD1 (5 bases). Germline V gene data show CDR1 as SGHTA and CDR2 as FQGNSA. The V gene lost 6 bases and the J gene lost 7 bases, with 13 bases spanning the gap. The CDR3 runs 14 residues. For the CDR3, the DNA is TGTGCCAGCAGGTCAGGGTCGCCGAATTCACCCCTCCACTTT. Amino acids: CASRSGSPNSPLHF.

This chain links TRBV5-8 with TRBJ2-1, with 7 nucleotides matching TRBD1. There are 16 residues in the CDR3. The junction had 7 bases not matched to a gene; V was cut back by 4 bases and J by 0 bases. Looked up from germline, CDR1 is SGHTS and CDR2 is YDEGEE. The CDR3 DNA sequence: TGTGCCAGCAGCCTAGGGACAGAGAGCTCCTACAATGAGCAGTTCTTC. This encodes CASSLGTESSYNEQFF.

This clone occurred a few times. This chain joins TRBV2 and TRBJ1-4; 7 bases fit TRBD1. The ends lost 8 bases at V and 4 bases at J; junction bases unmatched: 7. There are 14 residues in the CDR3. From germline, CDR1 is SNHLY and CDR2 FYNNEI. The CDR3 protein is CASLKGQRNEKLFF. As DNA, the CDR3 is TGTGCCAGCCTAAAGGGACAGCGTAATGAAAAACTGTTTTTT.

This chain links TRBV28 with TRBJ1-2; 8 bases align to TRBD1. This CDR3 has 16 residues. Germline CDR1 and CDR2: MDHEN and SYDVKM. V shed 0 bases and J 4 bases; nucleotides not matched to a gene: 7. CDR3 nucleotide sequence: TGTGCCAGCAGTTTATGGACCACGGACAGGGTCTATGGCTACACCTTC. As protein: CASSLWTTDRVYGYTF.

The rearrangement joins TRBV19 to TRBJ1-2; the match to TRBD1 covers 9 bases. V gave up 7 bases and J gave up 5 bases; unmatched junction bases: 8. Germline V CDR1 and CDR2: LNHDA, SQIVND (reference sequence). CDR3 length equals 14 residues. CDR3 region: CASIPGQGFYGYTF. The CDR3 coding sequence is TGTGCCAGTATACCGGGACAGGGATTTTATGGCTACACCTTC.

The chain has TRBV4-2 and TRBJ2-1, with 7 bases identical to TRBD1. The trim removed 3 bases at V and 4 bases at J, leaving 12 bases unmatched. Germline CDR1 is LGHNA and CDR2 is YNFKEQ. This CDR3 spans 17 amino acids. CDR3 nucleotides: TGTGCCAGCAGCCACGGGAAGGGGGCGATGAATTACAATGAGCAGTTCTTC. Translated: CASSHGKGAMNYNEQFF.

The genes are TRBV10-3 and TRBJ2-7; 13 bases are shared with TRBD2. The CDR3 has 14 residues. Per the germline V gene, CDR1 is ENHRY and CDR2 is SYGVKD. The junction had 5 bases not matched to a gene; V was cut back by 6 bases and J by 6 bases. CDR3 region: CAIRRTSGSSEQYF. In DNA form, the CDR3 reads TGTGCCATCAGGCGGACTAGCGGGAGTTCCGAGCAGTACTTC.